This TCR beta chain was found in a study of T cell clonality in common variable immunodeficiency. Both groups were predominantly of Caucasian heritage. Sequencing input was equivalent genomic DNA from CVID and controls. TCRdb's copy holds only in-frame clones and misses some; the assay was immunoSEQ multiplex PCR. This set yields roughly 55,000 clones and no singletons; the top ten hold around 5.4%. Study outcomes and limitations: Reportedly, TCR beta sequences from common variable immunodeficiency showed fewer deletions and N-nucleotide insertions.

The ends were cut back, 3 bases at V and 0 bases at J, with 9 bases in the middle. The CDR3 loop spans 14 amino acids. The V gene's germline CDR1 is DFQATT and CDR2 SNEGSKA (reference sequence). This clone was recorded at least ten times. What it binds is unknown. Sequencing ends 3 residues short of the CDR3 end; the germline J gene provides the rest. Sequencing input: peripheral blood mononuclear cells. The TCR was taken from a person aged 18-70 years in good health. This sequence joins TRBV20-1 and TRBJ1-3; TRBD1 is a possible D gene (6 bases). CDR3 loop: CSARGADSGNTIYF. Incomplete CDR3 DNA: TGCAGTGCTAGGGGGGCAGACTCTGGAAACACC.